This T cell receptor (beta chain) was identified in a study of cytomegalovirus exposure and HLA in healthy donors. Primers for the PCR totalled 60 Vbeta and 13 Jbeta. Here immunoSEQ multiplex PCR was the method, and the copy in TCRdb shows in-frame clones only, minus some. This table has 90,000 or so clones, just under 80% appearing once. This clone was seen a few times. The antigen is not known. Study-level results: Relative to equally common others, HLA-associated TCR beta chains showed greater clonal expansion in a later analysis.

This TCR derives from a male donor in good health and CMV-seropositive. Sequencing was done on a sample of PBMCs.

The CDR3 sequence is CASSIFRLAGANYNEQFF. In DNA, the CDR3 is TGTGCCAGTAGTATCTTCCGACTAGCGGGAGCAAACTACAATGAGCAGTTCTTC. The V and J genes are TRBV19 and TRBJ2-1, with 12 positions matching TRBD2. CDR1 and CDR2 (germline): LNHDA, SQIVND (reference sequence). The J segment lost 3 bases and the V segment lost 3 bases, leaving 9 bases of the junction unmatched. The CDR3 runs 18 residues.